A selection of T cell receptor beta chains follows, all from one sample in a study of OX40 agonist ivuxolimab in advanced cancers. Measured with immunoSEQ multiplex PCR; TCRdb has only the in-frame clones, and not every one. The sample lists some 63,000 clones, more than 80% seen once, with approximately 15% in the top ten. The input for sequencing was CD4+ or CD8+ T cells sorted from blood, taken in a trial of the OX40 agonist ivuxolimab. These receptors came from an adult with an advanced solid tumor such as melanoma, head and neck, liver or kidney cancer. The CDR3 runs from the conserved cysteine through the conserved F or W. A D gene is named only where the DNA matches it firmly. A row's size may be missing; if present it is once, few, many or a size class.

d_call clone_size j_call v_call cdr3_length cdr3_nt cdr3_aa
TRBD2 . TRBJ2-3 TRBV9 16 TGTGCCAGCAGCGTAGAGGAGGCGGGAGTGCAAGATACGCAGTATTTT CASSVEEAGVQDTQYF
. . TRBJ2-1 TRBV18 13 TGTGCCAGCTCACCGCCGAACTACAATGAGCAGTTCTTC CASSPPNYNEQFF
. . TRBJ2-3 TRBV6-5 14 TGTGCCAGCCGCCGGGGCCCCTACACAGATACGCAGTATTTT CASRRGPYTDTQYF
. . TRBJ2-7 TRBV5-6 14 TGTGCCAGCAGCTTGAGTCTAGCGACCTACGAGCAGTACTTC CASSLSLATYEQYF
. . TRBJ2-3 TRBV19 13 TGTGCCAGTAGTATAGACCCCGAGGATACGCAGTATTTT CASSIDPEDTQYF
TRBD2 . TRBJ2-5 TRBV7-9 15 TGTGCCAGCAGCTTCGGGGTTGGGGAGGGAGAGACCCAGTACTTC CASSFGVGEGETQYF
. . TRBJ1-2 TRBV2 12 TGTGCCAGCAGTGAAGGGTCCTATGGCTACACCTTC CASSEGSYGYTF
. once TRBJ2-1 TRBV7-6 13 TGTGCCAGCAGCTTTTTGGGAGCGGTTGAGCAGTTCTTC CASSFLGAVEQFF
TRBD1 . TRBJ2-3 TRBV6-9 18 TGTGCCAGCAACCTTACTCGATTACAGGGGGCAAGCACAGATACGCAGTATTTT CASNLTRLQGASTDTQYF
TRBD1 . TRBJ1-2 TRBV6-6 15 TGTGCCTTCGAACCCGAGTCCAGGGGGCGGAATGGCTACACCTTC CAFEPESRGRNGYTF
. . TRBJ1-2 TRBV19 15 TGTGCCAGTAGTATAGCCGAAGCAACTAACTATGGCTACACCTTC CASSIAEATNYGYTF
TRBD1 . TRBJ2-1 TRBV19 14 TGTGCCAGTAGTATTCCCGACAGGGGTTGGGAGCAGTTCTTC CASSIPDRGWEQFF
. . TRBJ2-1 TRBV18 15 TGTGCCAGCTCACCGGTGTTAGTAGTTCCGAATGAGCAGTTCTTC CASSPVLVVPNEQFF
. . TRBJ2-1 TRBV7-6 12 TGTGCCAGCAGCACCCCCGGCGGATTCCAGTTCTTC CASSTPGGFQFF
. . TRBJ1-1 TRBV19 13 TGTGCCAGCCGACGTAGGGGGAACACTGAAGCTTTCTTT CASRRRGNTEAFF
TRBD1 . TRBJ2-3 TRBV7-9 15 TGTGCCAGCAGCTCGGGCAGGGGGAATGTAAATACGCAGTATTTT CASSSGRGNVNTQYF
. . TRBJ2-4 TRBV9 17 TGTGCCAGCAGCCCTACGAGTGGGGGCCTAAACAAAAACATTCAGTACTTC CASSPTSGGLNKNIQYF
. . TRBJ1-5 TRBV9 15 TGTGCCAGCAGCCCAGACGTCAGGGGTAATCAGCCCCAGCATTTT CASSPDVRGNQPQHF
TRBD1 . TRBJ2-7 TRBV7-9 12 TGTGCCAGCAGCAAGACAGGGTACGAGCAGTACTTC CASSKTGYEQYF
. . TRBJ2-1 TRBV5-1 15 TGCGCCAGCAGCTTCCCTTGGGACGTATTAGACGAGCAGTTCTTC CASSFPWDVLDEQFF
. . TRBJ2-3 TRBV19 17 TGTGCCAGTAGTACCCCACCCGGGACAACGGTTGGGGGTACGCAGTATTTT CASSTPPGTTVGGTQYF
. few TRBJ1-3 TRBV15 13 TGTGCCACCGGGGATTTCGCCGGAAACACCATATATTTT CATGDFAGNTIYF
. . TRBJ1-1 TRBV5-1 13 TGCGCCAGCAGTTCGCAGGGAAACACTGAAGCTTTCTTT CASSSQGNTEAFF
TRBD1 . TRBJ1-5 TRBV4-1 17 TGCGCCAGCAGCCAAGTTCTCGACAGGGGATTCGGTCAGCCCCAGCATTTT CASSQVLDRGFGQPQHF
. . TRBJ1-4 TRBV10-3 13 TGTGCCATCAGTTCGGAGAGGGTTGAAAAACTGTTTTTT CAISSERVEKLFF
TRBD1 . TRBJ1-1 TRBV27 13 TGTGCCAGCAGCCCTACCTACAGGGGGGAGGCTTTCTTT CASSPTYRGEAFF
. . TRBJ2-7 TRBV7-9 15 TGTGCCAGCAGCCTCGCCATTGGGATTGCCCGCGAGCAGTACTTC CASSLAIGIAREQYF
. . TRBJ2-3 TRBV27 13 TGTGCCAGCAGGGGGCTGGGCACAGATACGCAGTATTTT CASRGLGTDTQYF
. . TRBJ2-3 TRBV6-5 14 TGTGCCAGCAGTATAGTCCAGGACACAGATACGCAGTATTTT CASSIVQDTDTQYF
. . TRBJ1-1 TRBV11-2 12 TGTGCCAGCAGCTCACTGGACACGAAAGCTTTCTTT CASSSLDTKAFF
. . TRBJ2-2 TRBV6-5 16 TGTGCCAGCAGTTACTCTAGGACACTTAACACCGGGGAGCTGTTTTTT CASSYSRTLNTGELFF
TRBD1 . TRBJ1-2 TRBV5-1 13 TGCGCCAGCAGCTGGACAGGGTCCTATGGCTACACCTTC CASSWTGSYGYTF
. . TRBJ2-7 TRBV28 14 TGTGCCAGCAGCTGGGCTGGGCCCTCCTACGAGCAGTACTTC CASSWAGPSYEQYF
. . TRBJ2-1 TRBV5-8 13 TGTGCCAGCAGCTTGTACGGCTACAATGAGCAGTTCTTC CASSLYGYNEQFF
TRBD2 . TRBJ2-1 TRBV7-7 14 TGTGCCAGCAGCATTAGCGGGGGGGCGATTGAGCAGTTCTTC CASSISGGAIEQFF
TRBD1 . TRBJ2-7 TRBV7-9 15 TGTGCCAGCAGCTCCCCCGACAGGGGACGGTACGAGCAGTACTTC CASSSPDRGRYEQYF
TRBD1 . TRBJ2-7 TRBV27 15 TGTGCCAGCAGTCCGTACCGGGACAGAGCCTACGAGCAGTACTTC CASSPYRDRAYEQYF
. . TRBJ2-1 TRBV5-1 14 TGCGCCAGCGAGCTAATACCAGGGCTCAATGAGCAGTTCTTC CASELIPGLNEQFF
. once TRBJ1-6 TRBV11-2 16 TGTGCCAGCAGCCTGGATAGTTCCTCCTATAATTCACCCCTCCACTTT CASSLDSSSYNSPLHF
TRBD1 . TRBJ2-1 TRBV27 15 TGTGCCAGCAGTTCCCGACAGGGCGGTTCGGGTGAGCAGTTCTTC CASSSRQGGSGEQFF
. few TRBJ1-2 TRBV5-8 12 TGTGCCAGCAGCTTGGACCGGGCTGGCTACACCTTC CASSLDRAGYTF
. . TRBJ2-2 TRBV2 17 TGTGCCAGCAGGAATGGCGGGATGTTCGAGAACACCGGGGAGCTGTTTTTT CASRNGGMFENTGELFF
TRBD2 . TRBJ2-1 TRBV19 17 TGTGCCAGTAGTTGGACGCGACTAGCGGGGGGATCCAATGAGCAGTTCTTC CASSWTRLAGGSNEQFF
. . TRBJ2-7 TRBV13 13 TGTGCCAGCAGCTTTATGTTGGGGTACGAGCAGTACTTC CASSFMLGYEQYF
TRBD2 . TRBJ2-1 TRBV7-9 17 TGTGCCAGCAGCTCAACCAGCGGGGGAGCCTCCTACAATGAGCAGTTCTTC CASSSTSGGASYNEQFF
. . TRBJ2-2 TRBV5-1 14 TGCGCCAGCAGCTTGGACAGGAACACCGGGGAGCTGTTTTTT CASSLDRNTGELFF
. . TRBJ1-2 TRBV6-5 14 TGTGCCAGCGCCGCCTGGGACGGTAACTATGGCTACACCTTC CASAAWDGNYGYTF
. . TRBJ1-1 TRBV7-9 10 TGTGCCAGCAGCTTGACTGAAGCTTTCTTT CASSLTEAFF
TRBD1 . TRBJ2-5 TRBV5-6 13 TGTGCCAGCAGCTTGGCAGGGGGAGAGACCCAGTACTTC CASSLAGGETQYF
TRBD1 . TRBJ2-1 TRBV27 14 TGTGCCAGCAGCTGGACAGGGGGCTACAATGAGCAGTTCTTC CASSWTGGYNEQFF
TRBD1 . TRBJ1-1 TRBV5-4 17 TGTGCCAGCAGCTTGTCAACAGGGGGCCCTAGGGGCACTGAAGCTTTCTTT CASSLSTGGPRGTEAFF
TRBD1 . TRBJ1-2 TRBV30 13 TGTGCCTGGATGCCCCCCGGGACAGCAGGCTACACCTTC CAWMPPGTAGYTF